This T cell receptor (beta chain) was sequenced in a study of beta chain features in type 1 diabetes. This clone was found a few times. Expressed TCRB transcripts got sequenced, as all isolated RNA was reverse transcribed. Here immunoSEQ multiplex PCR was the method, and the copy in TCRdb shows in-frame clones only, minus some. Counted here are 350,000 to 400,000 clones, about 15% occurring once; the ten biggest clones make up approximately 0.02%. The CDR3 consists of 13 residues. V trimming: 6 bases; J trimming: 4 bases; junction bases outside the gene matches: 4. The V gene's germline CDR1 is SGHTA and CDR2 FQGNSA.

The origin of this receptor is a woman aged 18-29 years in good health. The V call is TRBV7-2, the J call TRBJ2-3; 7 bases map to TRBD2. Material: naive CD4+ T cells from blood. The CDR3 DNA reads TGTGCCAGCAGGAGGCTAGCGGCAGATACGCAGTATTTT. Translated, it gives CASRRLAADTQYF.